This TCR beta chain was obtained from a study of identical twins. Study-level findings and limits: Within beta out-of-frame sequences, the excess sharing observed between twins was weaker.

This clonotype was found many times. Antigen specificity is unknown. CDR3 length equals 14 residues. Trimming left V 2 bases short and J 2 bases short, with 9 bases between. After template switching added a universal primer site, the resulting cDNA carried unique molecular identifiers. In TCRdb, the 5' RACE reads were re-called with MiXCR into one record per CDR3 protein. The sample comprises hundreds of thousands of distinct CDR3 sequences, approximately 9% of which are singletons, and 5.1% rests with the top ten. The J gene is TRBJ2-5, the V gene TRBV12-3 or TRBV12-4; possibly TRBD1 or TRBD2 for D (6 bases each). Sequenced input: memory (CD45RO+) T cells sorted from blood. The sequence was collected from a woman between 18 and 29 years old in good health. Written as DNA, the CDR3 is TGTGCCAGCAGTTTATTAGGGGGGCAAGAGACCCAGTACTTC. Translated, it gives CASSLLGGQETQYF.